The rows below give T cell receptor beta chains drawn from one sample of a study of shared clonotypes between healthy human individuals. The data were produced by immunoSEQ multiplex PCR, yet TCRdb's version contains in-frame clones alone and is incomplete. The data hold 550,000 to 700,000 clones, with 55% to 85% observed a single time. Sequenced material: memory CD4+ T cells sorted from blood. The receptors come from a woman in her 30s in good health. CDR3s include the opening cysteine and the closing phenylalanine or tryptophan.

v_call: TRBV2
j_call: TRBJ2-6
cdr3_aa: CASSQQGGGANVLTF

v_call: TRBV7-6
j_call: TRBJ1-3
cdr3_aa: CASSLASAMSGNTIYF

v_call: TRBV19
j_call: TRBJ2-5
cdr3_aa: CASSMSRGKTQYF

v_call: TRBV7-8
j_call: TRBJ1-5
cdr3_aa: CASRTGWDREDQPQHF

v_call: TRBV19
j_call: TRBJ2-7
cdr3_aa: CASSSHRDRSYEQYF

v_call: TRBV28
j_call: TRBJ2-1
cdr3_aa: CASSLRDEQFF

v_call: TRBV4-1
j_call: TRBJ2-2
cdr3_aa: CASSQPRGGAPGELFF

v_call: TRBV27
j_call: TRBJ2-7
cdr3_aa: CASSLVRGAYEQYF

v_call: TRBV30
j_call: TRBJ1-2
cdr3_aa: CAWRQTASYGYTF

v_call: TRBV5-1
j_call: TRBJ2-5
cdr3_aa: CASSASDTAETQYF

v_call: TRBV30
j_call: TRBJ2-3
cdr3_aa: CAWSQGLAGSTDTQYF

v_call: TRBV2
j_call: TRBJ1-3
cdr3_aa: CASSAIGQGAAGNTIYF

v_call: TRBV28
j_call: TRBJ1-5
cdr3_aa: CASSHLGQGGFGQPQHF

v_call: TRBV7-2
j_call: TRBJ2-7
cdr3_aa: CASSLGVGHPPFEQYF

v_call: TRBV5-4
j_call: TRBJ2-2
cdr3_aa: CASSFLAGVRTGELFF

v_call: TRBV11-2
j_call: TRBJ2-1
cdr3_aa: CASRPPGTGKYNEQFF

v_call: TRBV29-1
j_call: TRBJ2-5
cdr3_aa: CSVVQLEETQYF

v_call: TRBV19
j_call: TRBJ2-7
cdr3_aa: CASSILEGPYEQYF

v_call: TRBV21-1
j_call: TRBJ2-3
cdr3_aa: CASSKRTRRRTDTQYF

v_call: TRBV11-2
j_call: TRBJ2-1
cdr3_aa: CASSFQGAGNEQFF

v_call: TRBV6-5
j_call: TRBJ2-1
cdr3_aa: CATQSEANEQFF

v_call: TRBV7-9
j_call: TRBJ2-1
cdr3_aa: CASSLAPRLAGVLNEQFF

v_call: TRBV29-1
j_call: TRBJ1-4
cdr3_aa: CSVEEGTGEPYNEKLFF

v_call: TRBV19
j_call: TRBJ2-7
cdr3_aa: CASSPAAFTYEQYF

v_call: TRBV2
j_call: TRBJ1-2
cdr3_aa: CASSESWLGYGYTF

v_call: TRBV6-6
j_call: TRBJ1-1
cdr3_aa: CASSYPGQVQAFF

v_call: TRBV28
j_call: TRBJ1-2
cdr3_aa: CASSLQRSGYTF

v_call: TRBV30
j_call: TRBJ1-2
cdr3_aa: CAWARGNYGYTF

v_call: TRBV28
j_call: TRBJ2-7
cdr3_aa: CASRRGGVYEQYF

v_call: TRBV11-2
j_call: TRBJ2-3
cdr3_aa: CASSTGLAGWADTQYF

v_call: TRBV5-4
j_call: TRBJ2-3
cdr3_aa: CASSVQGLSDTQYF

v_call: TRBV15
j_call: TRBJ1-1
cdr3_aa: CATSRDLWSAEAFF

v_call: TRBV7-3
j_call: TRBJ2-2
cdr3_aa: CASSPGNTGELFF